A selection of T cell receptor beta chains follows, all from one sample in a study of Ad26.COV2.S vaccination and SARS-CoV-2 variants. Using immunoSEQ multiplex PCR, the repertoire was profiled, and TCRdb retains in-frame clones only, with some absent. The sample lists roughly 350,000 clones; less than 90% were seen once. The specimen comprised peripheral blood, sampled in a trial of Ad26.COV2.S vaccine versus placebo. These receptors came from a person between 18 and 65 years old who received the Ad26.COV2.S COVID-19 vaccine or a placebo. The CDR3 runs from the conserved cysteine through the conserved F or W. A D gene is named only where the DNA matches it firmly. Not all rows give a size; the values are once, few, many and, for expanded clones, a class.

J gene	D gene	clone size	V gene	CDR3 protein	CDR3 DNA
TRBJ2-2	NA	NA	TRBV7-8	CASSLQYGTGELFF	TGTGCCAGCAGCTTACAGTATGGCACCGGGGAGCTGTTTTTT
TRBJ2-3	NA	once	TRBV10-3	CAIRRLDTQYF	TGTGCCATCAGACGACTGGATACGCAGTATTTT
TRBJ1-2	TRBD1	NA	TRBV6-4	CASSEGRQGAYGYTF	TGTGCCAGCAGTGAGGGGAGACAGGGGGCCTATGGCTACACCTTC
TRBJ2-3	NA	NA	TRBV5-1	CASTPIRRTDTQYF	TGCGCCAGCACCCCGATAAGGAGGACAGATACGCAGTATTTT
TRBJ2-7	NA	NA	TRBV6-2/TRBV6-3	CASSQFGLWEQYF	TGTGCCAGCAGCCAGTTTGGCCTTTGGGAGCAGTACTTC
TRBJ2-7	NA	NA	TRBV2	CASSETYLSYEQYF	TGTGCCAGCAGTGAAACATACCTCTCCTACGAGCAGTACTTC
TRBJ2-3	TRBD2	NA	TRBV18	CASSQTGGPADTQYF	TGTGCCAGCTCTCAAACGGGGGGGCCGGCAGATACGCAGTATTTT
TRBJ2-6	NA	NA	TRBV19	CASSPGLSGANVLTF	TGTGCCAGTAGTCCGGGACTCTCTGGGGCCAACGTCCTGACTTTC
TRBJ2-3	NA	NA	TRBV18	CASSPRIRDTDTQYF	TGTGCCAGCTCACCACGGATTAGGGACACAGATACGCAGTATTTT
TRBJ1-5	NA	NA	TRBV6-2/TRBV6-3	CASSWGWGGRNQPQHF	TGTGCCAGCAGTTGGGGCTGGGGGGGACGCAATCAGCCCCAGCATTTT
TRBJ1-4	TRBD1	NA	TRBV9	CASSVDRRVGEGAEKLFF	TGTGCCAGCAGCGTAGACAGACGGGTTGGAGAGGGGGCTGAAAAACTGTTTTTT
TRBJ1-2	NA	NA	TRBV30	CAWSTGTDYYGYTF	TGTGCCTGGAGTACCGGGACCGATTACTATGGCTACACCTTC
TRBJ2-1	TRBD1	NA	TRBV30	CAWSGQGANEQFF	TGTGCCTGGAGTGGACAGGGGGCTAATGAGCAGTTCTTC
TRBJ1-1	NA	NA	TRBV3-1/TRBV3-2	CASSQAFKGFAAEAFF	TGTGCCAGCAGCCAAGCCTTTAAGGGATTCGCCGCTGAAGCTTTCTTT
TRBJ1-1	NA	NA	TRBV5-1	CASSPGLSNTEAFF	TGCGCCAGCAGCCCGGGTCTTTCGAACACTGAAGCTTTCTTT
TRBJ2-7	NA	NA	TRBV7-8	CASSPSLDEQYF	TGTGCCAGCAGCCCGAGCTTGGACGAGCAGTACTTC
TRBJ2-1	TRBD1	NA	TRBV24-1	CATSDLRGQGYEQFF	TGTGCCACCAGTGATCTAAGGGGACAGGGCTATGAGCAGTTCTTC
TRBJ1-1	NA	NA	TRBV19	CASMGGVGTEAFF	TGTGCCAGTATGGGGGGGGTTGGCACTGAAGCTTTCTTT
TRBJ2-7	TRBD1	NA	TRBV7-2	CASSLGTGYEQYF	TGTGCCAGCAGCTTGGGGACAGGGTACGAGCAGTACTTC
TRBJ2-1	TRBD2	NA	TRBV29-1	CSVEDKSGGVNEQFF	TGCAGCGTTGAAGATAAGAGCGGGGGTGTCAATGAGCAGTTCTTC
TRBJ2-7	NA	NA	TRBV6-5	CASRPMGSISYEQYF	TGTGCCAGCAGGCCTATGGGATCCATCTCCTACGAGCAGTACTTC
TRBJ2-5	TRBD1	NA	TRBV7-2	CASSLGTGGRETQYF	TGTGCCAGCAGCTTAGGTACAGGGGGCAGAGAGACCCAGTACTTC
TRBJ1-4	NA	NA	TRBV11-1	CASSLEAGKKLFF	TGTGCCAGCAGCTTAGAGGCAGGGAAGAAACTGTTTTTT
TRBJ2-1	TRBD1	once	TRBV6-1	CASSEGQGPWDEQFF	TGTGCCAGCAGTGAGGGACAGGGGCCTTGGGATGAGCAGTTCTTC
TRBJ2-6	NA	once	TRBV27	CASSLSGSGANVLTF	TGTGCCAGCAGTTTATCTGGGTCGGGGGCCAACGTCCTGACTTTC